The T cell receptor beta chain described here comes from a study of response to subunit inactivated influenza vaccine. The study's findings and limits: The authors put forward the suggestion that each seasonal influenza vaccination may bring in only a limited number of new T cells.

TCRdb re-analysed the RT-PCR reads in MiXCR, keeping a single row per CDR3 protein. In the table there are roughly 650,000 distinct CDR3 sequences, 12% to 15% of which are singletons. Concerning this clonotype: Its matching antigen is unknown.

Trimming pared 0 bases from V and 4 bases from J, leaving 6 bases between. Germline CDR1 LGHNA, CDR2 YNFKEQ. The CDR3 length is 13 residues. This rearrangement joins TRBV4-2 to TRBJ2-5; perhaps TRBD2 as D (5 bases). The sample here was PBMCs from blood, taken approximately 15 days before vaccination. This clonotype was obtained from a man over 45 who received an inactivated influenza vaccine. CDR3 amino acids: CASSQDSGETQYF. The CDR3 nucleotides are TGTGCCAGCAGCCAAGACAGCGGAGAGACCCAGTACTTC.